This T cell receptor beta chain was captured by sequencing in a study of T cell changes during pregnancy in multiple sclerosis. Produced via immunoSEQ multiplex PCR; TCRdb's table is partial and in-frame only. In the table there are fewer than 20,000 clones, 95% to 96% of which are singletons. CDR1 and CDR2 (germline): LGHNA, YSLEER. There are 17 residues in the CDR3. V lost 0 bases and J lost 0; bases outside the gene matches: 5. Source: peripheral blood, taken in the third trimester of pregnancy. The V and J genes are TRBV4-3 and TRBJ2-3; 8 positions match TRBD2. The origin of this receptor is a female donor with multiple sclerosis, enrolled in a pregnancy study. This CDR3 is CASSQDGTRVSTDTQYF. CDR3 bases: TGCGCCAGCAGCCAAGATGGGACTAGAGTTAGCACAGATACGCAGTATTTT.